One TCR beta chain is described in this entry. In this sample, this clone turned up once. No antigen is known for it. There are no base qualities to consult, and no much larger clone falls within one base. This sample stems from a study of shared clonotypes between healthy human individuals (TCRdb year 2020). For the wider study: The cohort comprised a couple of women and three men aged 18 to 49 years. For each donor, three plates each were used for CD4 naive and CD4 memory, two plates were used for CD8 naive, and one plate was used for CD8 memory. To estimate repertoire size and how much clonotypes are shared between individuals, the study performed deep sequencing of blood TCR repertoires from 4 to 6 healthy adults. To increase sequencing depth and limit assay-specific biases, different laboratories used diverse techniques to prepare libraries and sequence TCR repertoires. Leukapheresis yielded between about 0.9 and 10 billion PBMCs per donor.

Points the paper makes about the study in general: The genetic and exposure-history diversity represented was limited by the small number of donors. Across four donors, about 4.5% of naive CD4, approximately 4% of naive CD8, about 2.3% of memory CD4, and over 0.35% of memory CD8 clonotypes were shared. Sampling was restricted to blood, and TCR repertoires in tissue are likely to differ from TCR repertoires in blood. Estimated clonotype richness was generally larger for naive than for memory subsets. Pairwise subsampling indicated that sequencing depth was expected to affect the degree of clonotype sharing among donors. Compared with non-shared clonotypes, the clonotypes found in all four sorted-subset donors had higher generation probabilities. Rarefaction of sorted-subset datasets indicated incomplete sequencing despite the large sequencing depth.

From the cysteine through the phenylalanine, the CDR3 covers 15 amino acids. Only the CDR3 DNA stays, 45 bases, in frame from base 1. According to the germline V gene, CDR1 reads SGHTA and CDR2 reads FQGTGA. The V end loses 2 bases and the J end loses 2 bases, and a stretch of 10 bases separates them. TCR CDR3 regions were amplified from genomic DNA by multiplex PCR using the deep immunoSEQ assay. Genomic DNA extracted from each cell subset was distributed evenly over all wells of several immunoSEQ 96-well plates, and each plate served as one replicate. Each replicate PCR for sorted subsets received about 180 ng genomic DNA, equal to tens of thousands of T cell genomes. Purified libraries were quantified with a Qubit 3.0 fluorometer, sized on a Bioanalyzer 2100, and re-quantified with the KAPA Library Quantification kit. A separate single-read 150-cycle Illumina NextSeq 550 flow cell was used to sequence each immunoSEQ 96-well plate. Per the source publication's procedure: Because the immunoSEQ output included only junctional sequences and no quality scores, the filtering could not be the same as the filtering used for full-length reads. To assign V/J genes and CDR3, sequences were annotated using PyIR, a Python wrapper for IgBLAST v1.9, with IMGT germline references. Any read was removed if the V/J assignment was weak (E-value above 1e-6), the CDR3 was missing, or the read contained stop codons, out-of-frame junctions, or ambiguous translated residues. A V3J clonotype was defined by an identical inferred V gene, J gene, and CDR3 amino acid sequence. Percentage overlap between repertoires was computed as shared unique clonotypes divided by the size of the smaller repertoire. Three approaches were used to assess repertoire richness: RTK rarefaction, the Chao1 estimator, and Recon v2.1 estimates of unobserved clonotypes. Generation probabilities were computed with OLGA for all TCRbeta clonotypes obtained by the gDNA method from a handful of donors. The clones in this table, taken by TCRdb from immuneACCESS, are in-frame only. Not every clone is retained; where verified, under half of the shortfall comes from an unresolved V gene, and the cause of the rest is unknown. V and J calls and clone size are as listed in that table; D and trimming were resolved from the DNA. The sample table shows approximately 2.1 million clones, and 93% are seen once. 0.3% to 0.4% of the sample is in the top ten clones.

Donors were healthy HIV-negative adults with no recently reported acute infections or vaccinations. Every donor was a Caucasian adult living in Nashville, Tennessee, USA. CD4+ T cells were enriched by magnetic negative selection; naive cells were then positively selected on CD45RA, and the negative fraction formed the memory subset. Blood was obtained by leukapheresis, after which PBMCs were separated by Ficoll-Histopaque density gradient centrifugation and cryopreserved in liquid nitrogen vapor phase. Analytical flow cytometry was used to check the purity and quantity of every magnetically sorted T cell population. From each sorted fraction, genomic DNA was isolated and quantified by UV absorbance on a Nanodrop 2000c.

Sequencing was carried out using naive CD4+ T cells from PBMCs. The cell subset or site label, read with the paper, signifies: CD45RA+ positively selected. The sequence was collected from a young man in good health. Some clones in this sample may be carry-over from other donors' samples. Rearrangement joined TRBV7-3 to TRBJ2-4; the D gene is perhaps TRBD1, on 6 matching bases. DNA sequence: TGTGCCAGCAGCTTAGGGGGCCTCCCCAAAAACATTCAGTACTTC. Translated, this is CASSLGGLPKNIQYF.